Below are 31 T cell receptor beta chains sequenced from a single sample in a study of cytomegalovirus exposure and HLA in healthy donors. Profiled with immunoSEQ multiplex PCR; TCRdb holds only in-frame clones, not every one. The table lists some 250,000 clones, approximately 86% of them singletons. Specimen: PBMCs. The receptors here all came from a woman aged 25-40 years in good health and CMV-seropositive.

The chain links TRBV19 to TRBJ2-1; the match to TRBD1 covers 9 bases. V lost 1 base and J lost 7; bases outside the gene matches: 8. Per the germline V gene, CDR1 is LNHDA and CDR2 is SQIVND (reference sequence). This CDR3 comprises 16 residues. The CDR3 is CASSIGGGTGWNEQFF. Here the CDR3 DNA reads TGTGCCAGTAGTATAGGGGGGGGGACAGGGTGGAATGAGCAGTTCTTC.

The chain couples TRBV6-6 to TRBJ2-5; 9 bases agree with TRBD1. V shed 6 bases, J shed 5 bases, and the junction held 10 bases outside the gene matches. The CDR3 runs 15 residues. Germline CDR1 MNHNY, CDR2 SVGAGI (reference sequence). The CDR3 DNA is TGTGCCAGCAGAAAACCGGGACAGGGAAGGGAGACCCAGTACTTC. This sequence encodes CASRKPGQGRETQYF.

The chain couples TRBV29-1 to TRBJ2-5; TRBD2 aligns across 8 bases. The CDR3 runs 16 residues. CDR1 is SQVTM, CDR2 ANQGSEA, per germline. With V trimmed by 1 base and J by 4 bases, 11 bases remained unmatched. CDR3 sequence: CSVEVLDGLASETQYF. DNA for the CDR3: TGCAGCGTTGAAGTATTGGACGGACTAGCCTCAGAGACCCAGTACTTC. The complete variable domain, with remaining parts taken from reference TRBV29-1 and TRBJ2-5, reads SAVISQKPSRDICQRGTSLTIQCQVDSQVTMMFWYRQQPGQSLTLIATANQGSEATYESGFVIDKFPISRPNLTFSTLTVSNMSPEDSSIYLCSVEVLDGLASETQYFGPGTRLLVL.

As to this clone: The sample holds other DNA sequences that translate to the same CDR3. The chain has TRBV27 and TRBJ2-1; D gene unclear. Germline V gene data show CDR1 as MNHEY and CDR2 as SMNVEV (reference sequence). V gave up 4 bases and J gave up 1 base, with 8 bases separating them. This CDR3 is built from 14 residues. The CDR3 here is CASSSGSSYNEQFF. Here the CDR3 DNA reads TGTGCCAGCAGTTCCGGGTCTTCCTACAATGAGCAGTTCTTC.

The CDR3 nucleotides read TGCGCCAGCAGCTTGAGGCTAGCGGGGAACACCGGGGAGCTGTTTTTT. It codes for CASSLRLAGNTGELFF. The V gene is TRBV5-1, the J gene TRBJ2-2; 8 positions agree with TRBD2. Germline V CDR1 and CDR2: SGHRS, YFSETQ. The CDR3 sequence is 16 residues long. J gave up 1 base and V 1 base, and 3 bases lay outside the gene matches.

This chain's CDR3 is CASKRASATDTQYF. DNA of the CDR3: TGTGCCAGCAAAAGGGCTAGCGCCACAGATACGCAGTATTTT. The chain uses TRBV6-5 and TRBJ2-3; a weak D match, TRBD2 (6 bases). The germline V gene has CDR1 MNHEY and CDR2 SVGAGI. The CDR3 is 14 residues long. The germline V and J ends were trimmed by 7 bases and 2 bases, with 13 bases remaining between them.

V and J are TRBV28 and TRBJ2-1; 14 bases are shared with TRBD2. This CDR3 is 15 amino acids long. Trimming took 7 bases from V and 8 from J; bases not matched to a gene: 7. Germline lookup yields CDR1 MDHEN and CDR2 SYDVKM. The CDR3 here is CASKPGLAGVDEQFF. Here the CDR3 DNA reads TGTGCCAGCAAACCGGGACTAGCGGGAGTAGATGAGCAGTTCTTC.

The V gene is TRBV6-4, the J gene TRBJ2-2; D is uncertain. The germline V gene has CDR1 MRHNA and CDR2 SNTAGT. The germline V and J ends were trimmed by 3 bases and 7 bases, with 9 bases remaining between them. CDR3 length equals 13 residues. CDR3: CASSEIANGELFF. In DNA, the CDR3 is TGTGCCAGCAGTGAGATAGCCAACGGGGAGCTGTTTTTT.

The count of this clone is one. CDR3 bases: TGTGCCAGCAGCTTAGAGCCAAAACCGGGGAACACTGAAGCTTTCTTT. Amino acid sequence: CASSLEPKPGNTEAFF. This chain joins TRBV7-9 and TRBJ1-1; D is unclear. Trimming took 1 base from V and 1 from J, leaving 13 bases between them. This CDR3 has 16 residues. The V gene's germline CDR1 is SEHNR and CDR2 FQNEAQ (reference sequence).

The gene calls are TRBV6-5 and TRBJ1-2; 8 bases align to TRBD1. J gave up 4 bases and V 5 bases, and 9 bases lay outside the gene matches. This CDR3 region has 15 residues. Germline values: CDR1 MNHEY, CDR2 SVGAGI. CDR3 DNA: TGTGCCAGCAGTCCGGACAGGGAACGTCCCTATGGCTACACCTTC. Translating it yields CASSPDRERPYGYTF.

The chain employs TRBV30 and TRBJ2-2; TRBD2 matches 14 bases. Unmatched junction bases numbered 3, after V lost 2 bases and J lost 4 bases. The germline V gene encodes CDR1 GTSNPN and CDR2 SVGIG (reference sequence). The CDR3 has 16 residues. CDR3 residues: CAWSSGTSGSTGELFF. The CDR3 nucleotides are TGTGCCTGGAGTTCCGGGACTAGCGGGAGCACCGGGGAGCTGTTTTTT. The full variable domain, its missing parts supplied by reference TRBV30 and TRBJ2-2, is SQTIHQWPATLVQPVGSPLSLECTVEGTSNPNLYWYRQAAGRGLQLLFYSVGIGQISSEVPQNLSASRPQDRQFILSSKKLLLSDSGFYLCAWSSGTSGSTGELFFGEGSRLTVL.

This clone was seen only a few times. The chain has TRBV6-4 and TRBJ2-1, with D unclear. Trimming removed 2 bases from V and 5 bases from J, with 7 bases in between. This CDR3 comprises 13 residues. Germline V gene sequence: CDR1 MRHNA, CDR2 SNTAGT. The CDR3 DNA reads TGTGCCAGCAGTGACGACGACAACAATGAGCAGTTCTTC. This sequence encodes CASSDDDNNEQFF.

The chain couples TRBV18 to TRBJ2-7; D may be TRBD2 (5 bases). This CDR3 region has 13 residues. Germline CDR1 KGHSH, CDR2 LQKENI. V lost 6 bases and J 1 base, leaving 10 bases between the germline ends. The CDR3 coding sequence is TGTGCCAGCTCCGGACTCGATTCCTACGAGCAGTACTTC. It yields the protein CASSGLDSYEQYF.

This chain joins TRBV27 and TRBJ1-2, with D perhaps matching TRBD1 (5 bases). The CDR3 has 17 residues. In germline, CDR1 is MNHEY, CDR2 SMNVEV (reference sequence). The germline V and J ends were trimmed by 7 bases and 1 base, with 22 bases remaining between them. The CDR3 DNA reads as TGTGCCAGCACCACAACGGAGGGGTTCAGTTTTAACTATGGCTACACCTTC. Translated, it gives CASTTTEGFSFNYGYTF.

The gene calls are TRBV5-1 and TRBJ2-3, with a possible D match to TRBD1 (6 bases). V was pared by 1 base and J by 2 bases, with 14 bases between. CDR3 length: 16 amino acids. CDR1 SGHRS and CDR2 YFSETQ come from the germline V gene. The DNA of the CDR3 is TGCGCCAGCAGCTTGATGGTAACAGGGCTCACAGATACGCAGTATTTT. Its translation: CASSLMVTGLTDTQYF.

This clone is a singleton in its sample. The V call is TRBV30, the J call TRBJ1-2; TRBD1 matches 10 bases. The junction had 7 bases not matched to a gene; V was cut back by 2 bases and J by 10 bases. Germline V gene sequence: CDR1 GTSNPN, CDR2 SVGIG (reference sequence). CDR3 size: 13 residues. Here the CDR3 reads CAWSPGQGTVYTF. The CDR3 nucleotides are TGTGCCTGGAGTCCGGGACAGGGGACCGTCTACACCTTC.

This clone was recorded only once. This chain uses TRBV28 with TRBJ2-7, with TRBD2 identical over 11 bases. Germline V gene lookup returns CDR1 MDHEN and CDR2 SYDVKM. The CDR3 runs 18 residues. The trim removed 5 bases at V and 3 bases at J, leaving 15 bases unmatched. CDR3 coding DNA: TGTGCCAGCAGTAATCCGGGACTAGCGGTAATGGAGAACTACGAGCAGTACTTC. Its translation: CASSNPGLAVMENYEQYF.

The sample holds one count of this clone. V is TRBV6-5 and J is TRBJ2-7; D is ambiguous. The V gene's germline CDR1 is MNHEY and CDR2 SVGAGI. V was trimmed by 3 bases and J by 6 bases, leaving 15 bases between them. The CDR3 length is 14 residues. The CDR3 bases are TGTGCCAGCAGTTATGGTACGGAGTCTCCCGAGCAGTACTTC. It specifies CASSYGTESPEQYF.

The CDR3 spells CASSLDRGFEQYF. CDR3 nucleotides: TGTGCCAGCAGTTTAGACAGGGGATTCGAGCAGTACTTC. The V call is TRBV27, the J call TRBJ2-7; TRBD1 aligns across 8 bases. Germline-derived CDR1 and CDR2 are MNHEY and SMNVEV (reference sequence). The CDR3 length is 13 residues. Germline trimming cut 2 bases from V and 6 bases from J; bases unmatched to any gene: 3.

V gene TRBV9 combines with J gene TRBJ2-1; 10 bases fit TRBD2. CDR3 size: 17 residues. The V segment lost 4 bases and the J segment 8 bases; nucleotides outside the gene matches: 15. From germline, CDR1 is SGDLS and CDR2 YYNGEE. The CDR3, as DNA: TGTGCCAGCAGCTCAAGGGGGCCTAGCGGGAGCCCGGATGAGCAGTTCTTC. Amino acids: CASSSRGPSGSPDEQFF.

The chain links TRBV5-1 to TRBJ2-3, with D perhaps TRBD2 (6 bases). The CDR3 is 14 residues long. V gave up 0 bases and J gave up 2 bases, with 7 bases separating them. The germline CDR1 and CDR2 sequences are SGHRS and YFSETQ. The CDR3 DNA sequence: TGCGCCAGCAGCTTGGGGAGGGACACAGATACGCAGTATTTT. This gives the protein CASSLGRDTDTQYF. The entire variable domain, with the rest obtained from reference TRBV5-1 and TRBJ2-3, is as follows: KAGVTQTPRYLIKTRGQQVTLSCSPISGHRSVSWYQQTPGQGLQFLFEYFSETQRNKGNFPGRFSGRQFSNSRSEMNVSTLELGDSALYLCASSLGRDTDTQYFGPGTRLTVL.

V and J are TRBV6-6 and TRBJ1-2; unclear D gene. Germline V CDR1 and CDR2: MNHNY, SVGAGI (reference sequence). The CDR3 spans 16 residues. Trimming pared 4 bases from V and 5 bases from J, leaving 20 bases between. The CDR3 loop reads CASSLVLDGEDYGYTF. The CDR3 DNA reads as TGTGCCAGCAGTTTAGTGCTGGACGGGGAGGATTATGGCTACACCTTC.

The chain carries TRBV9 and TRBJ2-1; no clear D gene. The germline CDR1 and CDR2 sequences are SGDLS and YYNGEE. This CDR3 region has 12 residues. Trimming took off 0 bases at V and 11 bases at J, with 9 bases between the two ends. The CDR3 region has the DNA TGTGCCAGCAGCGTAGACAGTCATAAGCAGTTCTTC. It encodes CASSVDSHKQFF.

There are a few counts of this clone. The rearrangement uses TRBV2 and TRBJ1-5; D is unresolved. The CDR3 has 15 amino acids. With 0 bases removed from V and 2 bases from J, the gap between germline ends came to 8 bases. Germline values: CDR1 SNHLY, CDR2 FYNNEI. CDR3 nucleotide sequence: TGTGCCAGCAGTGAAGCGGAGGTAGGCAATCAGCCCCAGCATTTT. Protein sequence: CASSEAEVGNQPQHF.

This clone was seen repeatedly, ten times or more. The V and J genes are TRBV5-1 and TRBJ2-2, with 7 bases lining up with TRBD1. J gave up 4 bases and V 0 bases, and 3 bases lay outside the gene matches. The germline V gene has CDR1 SGHRS and CDR2 YFSETQ. The CDR3 has 15 residues. The CDR3 reads CASSLEGAVTGELFF. For the CDR3, the DNA is TGCGCCAGCAGCTTGGAGGGGGCGGTCACCGGGGAGCTGTTTTTT.

The chain joins TRBV27 to TRBJ1-2, with D tentatively TRBD1 (5 bases). Germline V gene sequence: CDR1 MNHEY, CDR2 SMNVEV (reference sequence). The CDR3 covers 15 residues. V lost 5 bases and J 3 bases, leaving 16 bases between the germline ends. The CDR3 protein is CASSSTQGWYYGYTF. DNA for the CDR3: TGTGCCAGCAGTAGTACGCAGGGTTGGTACTATGGCTACACCTTC.

This clone appeared a single time. V is TRBV27 and J is TRBJ2-7; 10 nucleotides line up with TRBD2. CDR3 length: 14 residues. The V gene end was trimmed by 5 bases and the J gene end by 5 bases; junction bases not matched to a gene: 6. Germline CDR1 is MNHEY and CDR2 is SMNVEV (reference sequence). The CDR3 region is CASSPGTSVDEQYF. Written as DNA, the CDR3 is TGTGCCAGCAGTCCCGGGACTAGCGTTGACGAGCAGTACTTC.

The chain links TRBV10-3 to TRBJ1-3; 7 bases are shared with TRBD1. The CDR3 is made up of 15 amino acids. Looked up from germline, CDR1 is ENHRY and CDR2 is SYGVKD. Trimming removed 3 bases from V and 4 bases from J; junction bases left unmatched: 6. The CDR3 sequence is CAISDTGVGGNTIYF. CDR3 nucleotides: TGTGCCATCAGTGACACAGGGGTAGGAGGAAACACCATATATTTT.

The chain carries TRBV5-1 and TRBJ1-4; 8 nucleotides agree with TRBD1. V was clipped by 4 bases and J by 8 bases; unmatched bases: 7. CDR1 and CDR2 from the germline V gene are SGHRS and YFSETQ. This CDR3 has 14 residues. The CDR3, as DNA: TGCGCCAGCAGCCGTGGACAGGGAGGGGAAAAACTGTTTTTT. This sequence encodes CASSRGQGGEKLFF.

V and J are TRBV18 and TRBJ1-2, with 9 nucleotides matching TRBD1. CDR1 KGHSH and CDR2 LQKENI come from the germline V gene. Trimming took 2 bases from V and 4 from J; bases not matched to a gene: 5. The CDR3 consists of 15 residues. CDR3: CASSPETGGIYGYTF. The CDR3 coding sequence is TGTGCCAGCTCACCAGAGACAGGGGGGATCTATGGCTACACCTTC.

The chain combines TRBV5-1 with TRBJ2-2, with 13 bases fitting TRBD2. The CDR3 is made up of 16 amino acids. Germline V gene sequence: CDR1 SGHRS, CDR2 YFSETQ. V was pared by 1 base and J by 4 bases, with 1 base of the junction left unmatched. As DNA, the CDR3 is TGCGCCAGCAGCTTGACTAGCGGGAGGGCCACCGGGGAGCTGTTTTTT. Residues: CASSLTSGRATGELFF. Complete variable domain (other parts from reference TRBV5-1 and TRBJ2-2): KAGVTQTPRYLIKTRGQQVTLSCSPISGHRSVSWYQQTPGQGLQFLFEYFSETQRNKGNFPGRFSGRQFSNSRSEMNVSTLELGDSALYLCASSLTSGRATGELFFGEGSRLTVL.